In its sample, the clone carrying this T cell receptor beta chain was seen many times. Germline CDR1 reads LNHNV; CDR2 reads YYDKDF (reference sequence). The germline V and J ends were trimmed by 0 bases and 4 bases, with 9 bases remaining between them. The CDR3 spans 14 residues. This specimen belongs to a study of T cells in Graves' hyperthyroidism and ophthalmopathy. The source material, RNA transcripts, was used to amplify TCR beta CDR3 regions. HTBI primers drove first-round RT-PCR of the TCR CDR3. TCRdb re-analysed the multiplex PCR reads in MiXCR, keeping a single row per CDR3 protein. Of over 400,000 distinct CDR3 sequences listed, about 14% were seen once; the top ten hold around 13%.

Specimen: blood. The TCR sequence derives from a man between 18 and 29 years old with Graves' ophthalmopathy. The chain carries TRBV15 and TRBJ1-2; D is undetermined. The CDR3 nucleotides are TGTGCCACCAGCAGAGAGGCCGTCTTCTATGGCTACACCTTC. It specifies CATSREAVFYGYTF.